The rows below give T cell receptor beta chains drawn from one sample of a study of blood T cell repertoires in COVID-19. Some clones are missing from TCRdb's copy, which holds only in-frame ones; the method was immunoSEQ multiplex PCR. The table shows 350,000 to 450,000 clones, with roughly nine tenths occurring only once. Input material: PBMCs or T cells enriched from blood (not recorded which). The source is a woman between 40 and 50 years old who had been exposed to COVID-19. The CDR3 runs from the conserved cysteine through the conserved F or W. The D gene is left open where the match is weak. A clone size is listed for some rows: how often the clone was seen (once, few, many), or a class if it is expanded.

CDR3nt	CDR3aa	abundance	d_gene	j_gene	v_gene
TGTGCCAGCTCAGGCGAAGGAGACGAGCAGTACTTC	CASSGEGDEQYF	.	.	TRBJ2-7	TRBV18
TGCGCCAGCAGTGATGGCAGTGAAGCTTTCTTT	CASSDGSEAFF	.	.	TRBJ1-1	TRBV10-2
TGTGCCAGCAGCGACGGACAGGGTATTTCAACTGGGGATGAGCAGTTCTTC	CASSDGQGISTGDEQFF	.	TRBD1	TRBJ2-1	TRBV11-3
TGTGCCAGCAGCTTAGGGGAGGCGAACACTGAAGCTTTCTTT	CASSLGEANTEAFF	.	.	TRBJ1-1	TRBV7-6
TGTGCCAGCAGTTTTCGTGAGACTATTGGCACCGGGGAGCTGTTTTTT	CASSFRETIGTGELFF	once	.	TRBJ2-2	TRBV27
TGCAAGCCGGGACAGGGATCCAAGGGCACCGGGGAGCTGTTTTTT	CKPGQGSKGTGELFF	.	TRBD1	TRBJ2-2	TRBV29-1
TGTGCCAGTAGTACCGGACAGGGGGCAGCCGGGGAGCTGTTTTTT	CASSTGQGAAGELFF	.	TRBD1	TRBJ2-2	TRBV19
TGTGCCAGCAGCCCACAACCCGGGGAGCTGTTTTTT	CASSPQPGELFF	few	.	TRBJ2-2	TRBV12-3/TRBV12-4
TGTGCCAGCTCACCAACGTCCGGACAGGGGGCCACGCAGTACTTC	CASSPTSGQGATQYF	.	TRBD1	TRBJ2-7	TRBV18
TGTGCCAGTAGTGGACGATCAGGGCCCGCAAAGGGCTACACCTTC	CASSGRSGPAKGYTF	.	.	TRBJ1-2	TRBV19
TGTGCCAGCTCACCACTTGGTAGCGGGAGGTTTGACACCGGGGAGCTGTTTTTT	CASSPLGSGRFDTGELFF	.	TRBD2	TRBJ2-2	TRBV18
TGTGCCAGCAGCCTAGGGTCTTATGGGTTCGGGAGAGGAAACACCATATATTTT	CASSLGSYGFGRGNTIYF	once	.	TRBJ1-3	TRBV7-2
TGCGTCAGCAGCTTGGAGGGGACAGGGAACTATGGCTACACCTTC	CVSSLEGTGNYGYTF	.	TRBD1	TRBJ1-2	TRBV5-1
TGCGCCAGCAGCTTGGAGGGGACAGGGGGCGCAGGCAATCAGCCCCAGCATTTT	CASSLEGTGGAGNQPQHF	.	TRBD1	TRBJ1-5	TRBV5-1
TGCGCCAGCAGCTTGGGCACGGTCTCTGGAAACACCATATATTTT	CASSLGTVSGNTIYF	.	.	TRBJ1-3	TRBV5-1
TGTGCCAGCAGCAAAGAGGGCCCAGACAGGGGGACCTACGAGCAGTACTTC	CASSKEGPDRGTYEQYF	.	.	TRBJ2-7	TRBV21-1
TGCGCCAGCAGCACTTTGGGACAGGGGGACACTGAAGCTTTCTTT	CASSTLGQGDTEAFF	once	TRBD1	TRBJ1-1	TRBV5-1
TGTGCCACCAGCAGAGCTGACCCTGCCGCGGGGAATGGGTCGCCCCAGCATTTT	CATSRADPAAGNGSPQHF	.	.	TRBJ1-5	TRBV15
TGTGCCAGTAGTCAGACAGGGGACGGTCAGCCCCAGCATTTT	CASSQTGDGQPQHF	.	TRBD1	TRBJ1-5	TRBV19
TGTGCCATCAGTGATCCCTTAGGGGAAGCGGGGGGGCCTGAAGGGGACAATGAGCAGTTCTTC	CAISDPLGEAGGPEGDNEQFF	.	TRBD2	TRBJ2-1	TRBV10-3
TGTGCCAGTACCCCAGGGGGCGGGCAAGAGACCCAGTACTTC	CASTPGGGQETQYF	.	TRBD1	TRBJ2-5	TRBV19
TGTGCCAGCAGCTATCTAGCGGCGGGAAAAGGGAACACCGGGGAGCTGTTTTTT	CASSYLAAGKGNTGELFF	.	TRBD2	TRBJ2-2	TRBV7-3
TGTGCCAGCAGTCCACCGACAGGGGGCGCGTTCACTGAAGCTTTCTTT	CASSPPTGGAFTEAFF	.	TRBD1	TRBJ1-1	TRBV27
TGTGCCAGCCCTAAGGGGACAGGGTCCAATGAGCAGTTCTTC	CASPKGTGSNEQFF	.	TRBD1	TRBJ2-1	TRBV2
TGTGCCAGCAGGGCTAGCGGGAGTAGGGCAGATACGCAGTATTTT	CASRASGSRADTQYF	.	TRBD2	TRBJ2-3	TRBV6-5
TGCAGCGTTGTCCCAGGGGGGGAGACCCAGTACTTC	CSVVPGGETQYF	.	.	TRBJ2-5	TRBV29-1
TGTGCCAGCAGTCCGGCCCCGACAGGTAGTTATGGCTACACCTTC	CASSPAPTGSYGYTF	.	.	TRBJ1-2	TRBV27
TGTGCCATCAGTGAGCAGGGATGGGGAGGCTATGGCTACACCTTC	CAISEQGWGGYGYTF	.	.	TRBJ1-2	TRBV10-3
TGTGCCAGCTCAAGGGGGGGACAGGGAAGTGGCGCTGAAGCTTTCTTT	CASSRGGQGSGAEAFF	.	TRBD1	TRBJ1-1	TRBV18
TGTGCCAGCGGTGACCGGGACACCGCGACCTTC	CASGDRDTATF	once	.	TRBJ1-2	TRBV27
TGTGTCAGAAGCTCCTACTGTCCTGTGCAGTTCTTC	CVRSSYCPVQFF	.	.	TRBJ2-1	TRBV7-5
TGTGCCAGCTCACCCTTCGAGGGGACTTTGGATGGCTACACCTTC	CASSPFEGTLDGYTF	.	.	TRBJ1-2	TRBV18
TGTGCCAGCAGCCCCGTCCTAGCGGGGGGGCAAGAGACCCAGTACTTC	CASSPVLAGGQETQYF	once	TRBD2	TRBJ2-5	TRBV5-8
TGTGCCAGCAGTGTAATCTTTGAGACCCAGTACTTC	CASSVIFETQYF	.	.	TRBJ2-5	TRBV2
TGTGCCAGCAGTCAGGGCGTCTGGGATAATTCACCCCTCCACTTT	CASSQGVWDNSPLHF	.	.	TRBJ1-6	TRBV6-5
TGTGCCAGCTCACCTGACAGGCTCCAAAACATTCAGTACTTC	CASSPDRLQNIQYF	.	.	TRBJ2-4	TRBV18
TGTGCCAGCAGCTTGGGGGACAGGGCCCACACTGAAGCTTTCTTT	CASSLGDRAHTEAFF	.	TRBD1	TRBJ1-1	TRBV5-6
TGTGCCAGCAGCTGGGGCCCCCATTCCTACAATGAGCAGTTCTTC	CASSWGPHSYNEQFF	.	.	TRBJ2-1	TRBV5-6
TGTGCCCGTGAGGGGGCCACTGAAGCTTTCTTT	CAREGATEAFF	.	TRBD1	TRBJ1-1	TRBV30
TGTGCCAGCAGCTTAGGTTCTGGGACAGGGTACGAGCAGTACTTC	CASSLGSGTGYEQYF	.	TRBD1	TRBJ2-7	TRBV7-2
TGTGCCAGCAGTGAACGGGGACAGAGCACTGAAGCTTTCTTT	CASSERGQSTEAFF	few	TRBD1	TRBJ1-1	TRBV6-1
TGTGCCAGCAGCTCAAAGGGGGCAGGCTCCTACGAGCAGTACTTC	CASSSKGAGSYEQYF	.	TRBD1	TRBJ2-7	TRBV7-9
TGTGCCAGCAGTGGATCGAGAAACACTGAAGCTTTCTTT	CASSGSRNTEAFF	.	.	TRBJ1-1	TRBV2
TGTGCCAGCAGCTTGGGGCAGCTGATGGCGGATACGCAGTATTTT	CASSLGQLMADTQYF	.	.	TRBJ2-3	TRBV7-8
TGTGCCAGCAGCATGGGACAGGGAGGGTTCTACAATGAGCAGTTCTTC	CASSMGQGGFYNEQFF	.	TRBD1	TRBJ2-1	TRBV7-9
TGTGCCAGTAGTGACCAGACAGGGGGCTACGAGCAGTACTTC	CASSDQTGGYEQYF	.	TRBD1	TRBJ2-7	TRBV19
TGTGCCAGCAGCAAAAAGGGAGGGCCTCGGTACAATGAGCAGTTCTTC	CASSKKGGPRYNEQFF	.	.	TRBJ2-1	TRBV21-1
TGTGCCAGCAGCTTCCTCGTTACAACCGCCCAAAAGACCCAGTACTTC	CASSFLVTTAQKTQYF	.	.	TRBJ2-5	TRBV5-6